This entry describes one TCR beta chain. The antigen is unknown. Though probably carrying unrecorded immune exposures, donors were nominally healthy at sampling. The data are from a study of cytomegalovirus exposure and HLA in healthy donors. The overall study: The study's early data release held roughly 90 million unique TCRs from HLA-typed donors.

Overall study findings and caveats: Later analysis identified a missense DCLRE1C variant that was linked to TCR beta V- and J-gene trimming. Most CMV-associated TCR beta chains appeared HLA-restricted in a later analysis.

CDR3 length: 14 amino acids. The V gene lost 6 bases and the J gene lost 1 base, with 10 bases spanning the gap. Per the germline V gene, CDR1 is MNHEY and CDR2 is SMNVEV (reference sequence). 13 Jbeta primers and 60 Vbeta primers were used for the PCR. Produced via immunoSEQ multiplex PCR; TCRdb's table is partial and in-frame only. Found here are 100,000 to 120,000 clones, approximately 78% of them singletons; the top ten hold roughly 1.2%. The source material was PBMCs. This rearrangement joins TRBV27 to TRBJ1-5; TRBD1 is a possible D gene (6 bases). The receptor's source is a woman aged 25-40 years in good health and CMV-seronegative. The CDR3, as DNA: TGTGCCAGCAGCCTACAGGGAAGCAATCAGCCCCAGCATTTT. Protein: CASSLQGSNQPQHF.